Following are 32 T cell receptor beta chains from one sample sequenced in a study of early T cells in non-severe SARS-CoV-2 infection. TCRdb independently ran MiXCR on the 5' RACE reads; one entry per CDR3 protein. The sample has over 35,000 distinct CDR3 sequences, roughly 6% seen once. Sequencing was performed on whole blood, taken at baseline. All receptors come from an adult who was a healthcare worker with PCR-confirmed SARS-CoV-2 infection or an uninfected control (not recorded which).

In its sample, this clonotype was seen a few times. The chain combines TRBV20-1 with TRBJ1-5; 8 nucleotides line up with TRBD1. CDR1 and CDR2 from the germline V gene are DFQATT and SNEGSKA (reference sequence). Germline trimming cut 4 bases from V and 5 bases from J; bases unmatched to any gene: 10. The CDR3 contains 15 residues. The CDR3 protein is CSAIGSGTGHQPQHF. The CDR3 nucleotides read TGCAGTGCTATCGGGAGTGGGACAGGCCATCAGCCCCAGCATTTT.

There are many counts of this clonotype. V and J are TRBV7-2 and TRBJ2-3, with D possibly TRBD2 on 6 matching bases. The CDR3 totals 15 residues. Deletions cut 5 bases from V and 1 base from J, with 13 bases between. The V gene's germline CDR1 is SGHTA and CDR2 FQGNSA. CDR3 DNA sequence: TGTGCCAGCAGCCCCGGGACTGGAGGCACAGATACGCAGTATTTT. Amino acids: CASSPGTGGTDTQYF. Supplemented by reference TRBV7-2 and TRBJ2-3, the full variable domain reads GAGVSQSPSNKVTEKGKDVELRCDPISGHTALYWYRQSLGQGLEFLIYFQGNSAPDKSGLPSDRFSAERTGGSVSTLTIQRTQQEDSAVYLCASSPGTGGTDTQYFGPGTRLTVL.

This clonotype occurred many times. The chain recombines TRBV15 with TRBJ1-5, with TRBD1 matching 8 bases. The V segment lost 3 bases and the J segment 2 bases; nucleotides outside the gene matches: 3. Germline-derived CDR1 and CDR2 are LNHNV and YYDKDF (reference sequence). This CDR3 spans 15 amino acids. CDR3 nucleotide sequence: TGTGCCACCAGCAGGGAGACAGGGGGCAATCAGCCCCAGCATTTT. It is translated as CATSRETGGNQPQHF.

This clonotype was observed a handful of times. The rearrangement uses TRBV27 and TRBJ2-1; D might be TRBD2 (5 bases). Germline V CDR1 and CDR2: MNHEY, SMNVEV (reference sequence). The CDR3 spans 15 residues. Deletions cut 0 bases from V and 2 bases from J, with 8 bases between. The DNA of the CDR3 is TGTGCCAGCAGTTTATCAGAGGGAGCCTACAATGAGCAGTTCTTC. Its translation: CASSLSEGAYNEQFF.

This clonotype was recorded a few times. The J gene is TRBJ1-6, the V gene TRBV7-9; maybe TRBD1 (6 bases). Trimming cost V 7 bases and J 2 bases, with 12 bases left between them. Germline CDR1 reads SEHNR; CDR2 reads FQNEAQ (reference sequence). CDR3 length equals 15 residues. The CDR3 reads CASNSTGPYNSPLHF. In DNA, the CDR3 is TGTGCCAGCAACTCAACAGGGCCCTATAATTCACCCCTCCACTTT.

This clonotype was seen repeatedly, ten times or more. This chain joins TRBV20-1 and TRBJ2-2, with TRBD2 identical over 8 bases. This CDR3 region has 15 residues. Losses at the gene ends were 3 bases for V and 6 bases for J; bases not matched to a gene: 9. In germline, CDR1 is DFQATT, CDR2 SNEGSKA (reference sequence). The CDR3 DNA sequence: TGCAGTGCTAGCCCCAGCGGGAGAGCTGCCGGGGAGCTGTTTTTT. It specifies CSASPSGRAAGELFF.

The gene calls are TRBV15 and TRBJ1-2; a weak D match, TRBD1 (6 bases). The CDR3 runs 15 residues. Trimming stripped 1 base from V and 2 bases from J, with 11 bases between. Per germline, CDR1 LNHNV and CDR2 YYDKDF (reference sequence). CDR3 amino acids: CATSRVRTANYGYTF. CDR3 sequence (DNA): TGTGCCACCAGCAGAGTTCGGACAGCAAACTATGGCTACACCTTC.

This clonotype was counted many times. DNA for the CDR3: TGTGCCAGCAGTTTCCAGGCACCCTACAATGAGCAGTTCTTC. Its protein product is CASSFQAPYNEQFF. The J gene is TRBJ2-1, the V gene TRBV12-3 or TRBV12-4; the D is unclear. Deletions cut 3 bases from V and 2 bases from J, with 8 bases between. The CDR3 extends over 14 amino acids.

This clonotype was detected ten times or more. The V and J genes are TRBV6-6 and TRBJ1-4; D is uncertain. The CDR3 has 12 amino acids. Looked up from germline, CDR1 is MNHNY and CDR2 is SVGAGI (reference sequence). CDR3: CAIKATNEKLFF. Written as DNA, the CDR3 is TGTGCTATCAAAGCAACTAATGAAAAACTGTTTTTT.

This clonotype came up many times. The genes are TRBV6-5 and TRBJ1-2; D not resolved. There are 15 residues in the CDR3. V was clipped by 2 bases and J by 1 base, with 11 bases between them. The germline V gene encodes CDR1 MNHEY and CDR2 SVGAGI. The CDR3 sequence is CASSYVSGFNYGYTF. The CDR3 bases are TGTGCCAGCAGTTACGTTTCGGGGTTTAACTATGGCTACACCTTC.

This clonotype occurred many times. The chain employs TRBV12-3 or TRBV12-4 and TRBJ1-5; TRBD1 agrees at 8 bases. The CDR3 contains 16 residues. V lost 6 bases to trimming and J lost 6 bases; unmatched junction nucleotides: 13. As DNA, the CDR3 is TGTGCCAGCAGCTACCAGGGGGCGAGTTTAAGTCAGCCCCAGCATTTT. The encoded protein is CASSYQGASLSQPQHF.

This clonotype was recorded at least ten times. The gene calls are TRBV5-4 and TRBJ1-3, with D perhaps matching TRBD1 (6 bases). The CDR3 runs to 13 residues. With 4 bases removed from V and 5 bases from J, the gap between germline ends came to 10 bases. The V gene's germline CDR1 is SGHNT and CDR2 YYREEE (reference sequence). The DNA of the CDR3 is TGTGCCAGCAGCATCCGGGACAGAAACACCATATATTTT. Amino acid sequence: CASSIRDRNTIYF. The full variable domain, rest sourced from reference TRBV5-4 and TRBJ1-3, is ETGVTQSPTHLIKTRGQQVTLRCSSQSGHNTVSWYQQALGQGPQFIFQYYREEENGRGNFPPRFSGLQFPNYSSELNVNALELDDSALYLCASSIRDRNTIYFGEGSWLTVV.

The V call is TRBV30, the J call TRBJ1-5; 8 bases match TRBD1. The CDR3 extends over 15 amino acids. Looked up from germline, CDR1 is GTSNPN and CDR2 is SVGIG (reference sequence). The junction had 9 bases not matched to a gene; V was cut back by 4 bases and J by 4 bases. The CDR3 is CAWKKGTGSNQPQHF. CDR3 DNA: TGTGCCTGGAAGAAGGGGACAGGCTCTAATCAGCCCCAGCATTTT.

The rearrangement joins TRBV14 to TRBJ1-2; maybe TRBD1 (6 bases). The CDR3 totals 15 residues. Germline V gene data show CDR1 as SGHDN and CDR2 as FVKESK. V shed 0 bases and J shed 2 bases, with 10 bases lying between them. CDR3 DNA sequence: TGTGCCAGCAGCCAAGACAGGGGCGGAAACTATGGCTACACCTTC. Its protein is CASSQDRGGNYGYTF.

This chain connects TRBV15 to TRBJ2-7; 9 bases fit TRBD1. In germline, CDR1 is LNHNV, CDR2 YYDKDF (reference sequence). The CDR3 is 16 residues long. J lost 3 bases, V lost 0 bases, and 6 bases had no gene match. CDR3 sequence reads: CATSRDPRTGDYEQYF. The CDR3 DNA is TGTGCCACCAGCAGAGATCCAAGGACAGGGGACTACGAGCAGTACTTC. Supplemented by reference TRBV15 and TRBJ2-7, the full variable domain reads DAMVIQNPRYQVTQFGKPVTLSCSQTLNHNVMYWYQQKSSQAPKLLFHYYDKDFNNEADTPDNFQSRRPNTSFCFLDIRSPGLGDTAMYLCATSRDPRTGDYEQYFGPGTRLTVT.

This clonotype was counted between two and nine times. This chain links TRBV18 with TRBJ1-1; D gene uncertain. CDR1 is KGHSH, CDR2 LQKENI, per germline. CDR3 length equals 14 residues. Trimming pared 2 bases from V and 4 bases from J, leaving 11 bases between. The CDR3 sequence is CASSPGHPGTEAFF. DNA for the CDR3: TGTGCCAGCTCACCAGGGCATCCAGGCACTGAAGCTTTCTTT.

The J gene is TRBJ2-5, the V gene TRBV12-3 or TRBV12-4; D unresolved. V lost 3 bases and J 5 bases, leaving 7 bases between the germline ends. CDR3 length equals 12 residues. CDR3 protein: CASSFSEETQYF. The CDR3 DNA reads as TGTGCCAGCAGTTTTAGTGAGGAGACCCAGTACTTC.

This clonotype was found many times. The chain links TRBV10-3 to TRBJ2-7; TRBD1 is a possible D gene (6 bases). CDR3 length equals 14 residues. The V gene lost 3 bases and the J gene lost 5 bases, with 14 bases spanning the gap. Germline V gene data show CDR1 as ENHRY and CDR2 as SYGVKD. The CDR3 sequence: CAISDPGVNDEQYF. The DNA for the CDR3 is TGTGCCATCAGTGACCCAGGGGTGAACGACGAGCAGTACTTC.

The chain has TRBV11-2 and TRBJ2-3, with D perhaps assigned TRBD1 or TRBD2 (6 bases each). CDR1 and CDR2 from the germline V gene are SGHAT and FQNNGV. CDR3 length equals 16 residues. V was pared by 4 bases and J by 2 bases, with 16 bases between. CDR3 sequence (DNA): TGTGCCAGCAGCTCCGGGGGCCCTAAACCCACAGATACGCAGTATTTT. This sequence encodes CASSSGGPKPTDTQYF.

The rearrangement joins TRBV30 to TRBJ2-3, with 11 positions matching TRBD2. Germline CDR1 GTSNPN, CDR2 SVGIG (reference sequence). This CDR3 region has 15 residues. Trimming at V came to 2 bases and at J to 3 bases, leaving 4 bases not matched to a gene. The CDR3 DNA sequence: TGTGCCTGGAGTTTACTAGCGGGGGTAACAGATACGCAGTATTTT. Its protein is CAWSLLAGVTDTQYF.

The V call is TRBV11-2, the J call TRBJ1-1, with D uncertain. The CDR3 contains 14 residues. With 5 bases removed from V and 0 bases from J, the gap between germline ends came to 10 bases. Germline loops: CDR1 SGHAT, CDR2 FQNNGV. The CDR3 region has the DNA TGTGCCAGCAGCGCCCCAGTCCTGAACACTGAAGCTTTCTTT. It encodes CASSAPVLNTEAFF.

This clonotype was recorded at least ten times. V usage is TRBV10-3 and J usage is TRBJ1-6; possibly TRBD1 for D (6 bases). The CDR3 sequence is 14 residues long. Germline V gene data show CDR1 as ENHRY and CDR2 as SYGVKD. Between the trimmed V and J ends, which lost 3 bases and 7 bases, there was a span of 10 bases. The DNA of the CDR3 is TGTGCCATCAGTGATCGGGGGGGCAATTCACCCCTCCACTTT. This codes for CAISDRGGNSPLHF.

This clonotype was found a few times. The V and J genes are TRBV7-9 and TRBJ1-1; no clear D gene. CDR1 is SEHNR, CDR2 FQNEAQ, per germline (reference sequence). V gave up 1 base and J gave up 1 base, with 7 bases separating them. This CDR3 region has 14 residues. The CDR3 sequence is CASSLGATNTEAFF. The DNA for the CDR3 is TGTGCCAGCAGCTTAGGAGCAACGAACACTGAAGCTTTCTTT.

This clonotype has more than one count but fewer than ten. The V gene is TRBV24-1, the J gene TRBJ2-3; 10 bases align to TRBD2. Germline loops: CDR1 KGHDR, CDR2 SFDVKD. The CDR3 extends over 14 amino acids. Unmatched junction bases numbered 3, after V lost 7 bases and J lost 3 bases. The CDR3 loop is CATRGLAVTDTQYF. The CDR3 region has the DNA TGTGCCACCAGAGGACTAGCGGTAACAGATACGCAGTATTTT.

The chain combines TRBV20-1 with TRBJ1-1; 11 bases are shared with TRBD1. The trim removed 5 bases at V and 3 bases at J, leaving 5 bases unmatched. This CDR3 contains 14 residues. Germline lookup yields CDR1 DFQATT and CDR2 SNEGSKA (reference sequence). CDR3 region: CSAGQGARDTEAFF. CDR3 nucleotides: TGCAGTGCTGGACAGGGGGCAAGGGACACTGAAGCTTTCTTT.

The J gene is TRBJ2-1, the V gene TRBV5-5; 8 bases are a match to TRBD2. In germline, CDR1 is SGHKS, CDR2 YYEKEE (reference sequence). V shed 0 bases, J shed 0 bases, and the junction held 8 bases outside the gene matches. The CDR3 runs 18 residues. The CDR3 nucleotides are TGTGCCAGCAGCTTGGAAGCGGGGGCCACTCCCTCCTACAATGAGCAGTTCTTC. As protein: CASSLEAGATPSYNEQFF.

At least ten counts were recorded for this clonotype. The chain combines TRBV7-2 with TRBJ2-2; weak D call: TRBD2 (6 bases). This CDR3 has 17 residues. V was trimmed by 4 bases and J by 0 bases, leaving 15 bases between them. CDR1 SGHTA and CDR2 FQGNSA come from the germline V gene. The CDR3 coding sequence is TGTGCCAGCAGCTCCCGGAGACTAGGAGCGAACACCGGGGAGCTGTTTTTT. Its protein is CASSSRRLGANTGELFF. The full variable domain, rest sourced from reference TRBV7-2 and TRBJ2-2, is GAGVSQSPSNKVTEKGKDVELRCDPISGHTALYWYRQSLGQGLEFLIYFQGNSAPDKSGLPSDRFSAERTGGSVSTLTIQRTQQEDSAVYLCASSSRRLGANTGELFFGEGSRLTVL.

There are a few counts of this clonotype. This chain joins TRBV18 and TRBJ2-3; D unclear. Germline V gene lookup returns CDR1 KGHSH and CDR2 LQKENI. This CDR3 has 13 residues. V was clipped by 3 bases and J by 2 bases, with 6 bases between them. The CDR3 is CASSPSSTDTQYF. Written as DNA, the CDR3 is TGTGCCAGCTCACCCAGCTCCACAGATACGCAGTATTTT.

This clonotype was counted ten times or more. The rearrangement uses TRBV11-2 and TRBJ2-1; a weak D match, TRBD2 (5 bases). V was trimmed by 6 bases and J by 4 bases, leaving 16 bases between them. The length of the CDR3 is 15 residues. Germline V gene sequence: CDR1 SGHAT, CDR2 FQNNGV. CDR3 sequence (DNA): TGTGCCAGCAGAGACGGGGTAGTTGAGTACAATGAGCAGTTCTTC. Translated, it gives CASRDGVVEYNEQFF. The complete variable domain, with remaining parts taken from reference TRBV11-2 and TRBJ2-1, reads EAGVAQSPRYKIIEKRQSVAFWCNPISGHATLYWYQQILGQGPKLLIQFQNNGVVDDSQLPKDRFSAERLKGVDSTLKIQPAKLEDSAVYLCASRDGVVEYNEQFFGPGTRLTVL.

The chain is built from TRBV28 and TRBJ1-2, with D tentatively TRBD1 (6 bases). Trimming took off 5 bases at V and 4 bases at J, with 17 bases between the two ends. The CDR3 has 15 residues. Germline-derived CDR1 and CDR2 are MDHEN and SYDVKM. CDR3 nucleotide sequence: TGTGCCAGCAGTCCACAGGGAAGACCTAGCTATGGCTACACCTTC. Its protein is CASSPQGRPSYGYTF.

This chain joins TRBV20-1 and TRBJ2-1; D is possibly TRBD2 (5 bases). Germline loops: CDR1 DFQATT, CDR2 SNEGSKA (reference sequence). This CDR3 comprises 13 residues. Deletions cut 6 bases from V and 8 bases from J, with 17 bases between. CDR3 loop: CSASLLLAHEQFF. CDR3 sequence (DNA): TGCAGTGCCTCCCTTCTTCTAGCCCATGAGCAGTTCTTC.

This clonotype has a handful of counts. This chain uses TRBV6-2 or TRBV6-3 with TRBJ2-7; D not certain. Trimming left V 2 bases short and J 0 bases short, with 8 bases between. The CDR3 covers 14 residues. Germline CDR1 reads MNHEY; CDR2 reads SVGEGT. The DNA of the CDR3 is TGTGCCAGCAGTTACAAAGCGAACTCCTACGAGCAGTACTTC. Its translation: CASSYKANSYEQYF.